This TCR beta chain came from a study of vaccination effects on CD4 cells after COVID-19. Assay used: immunoSEQ multiplex PCR; TCRdb lists only in-frame clones, some missing. Seen here are under 30,000 clones, less than 75% observed once, and the top ten hold 9% to 10%. This clone was seen only a few times. Its antigen remains unknown. Having been cultured for roughly 9 days, the cells underwent CD4+ T cell isolation. Germline-derived CDR1 and CDR2 are SGHNT and YENEEA. The CDR3 has 15 residues. The ends were cut back, 1 base at V and 0 bases at J, with 8 bases in the middle. Sequencing used CD4+ T cells from PBMCs cultured without peptide, obtained before COVID-19 vaccination. This TCR was sampled from a human donor who received a COVID-19 vaccine. This sequence joins TRBV11-3 and TRBJ2-3; D is uncertain. The CDR3 here is CASSLGGLSTDTQYF. CDR3 nucleotides: TGTGCCAGCAGCTTAGGAGGTTTAAGCACAGATACGCAGTATTTT.